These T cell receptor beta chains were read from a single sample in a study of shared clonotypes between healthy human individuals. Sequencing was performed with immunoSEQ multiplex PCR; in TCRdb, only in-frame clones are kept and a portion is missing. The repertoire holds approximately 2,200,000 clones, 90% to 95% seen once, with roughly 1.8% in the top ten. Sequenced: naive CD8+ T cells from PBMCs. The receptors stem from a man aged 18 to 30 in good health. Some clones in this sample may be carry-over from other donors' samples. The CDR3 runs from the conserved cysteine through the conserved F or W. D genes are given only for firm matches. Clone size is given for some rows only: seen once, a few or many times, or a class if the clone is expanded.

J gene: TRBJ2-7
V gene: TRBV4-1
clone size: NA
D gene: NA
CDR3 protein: CASSPEVTVYEQYF
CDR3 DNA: TGCGCCAGCAGCCCTGAGGTGACGGTCTACGAGCAGTACTTC

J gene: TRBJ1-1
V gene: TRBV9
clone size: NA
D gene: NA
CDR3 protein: CASSVGAAKNTEAFF
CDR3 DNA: TGTGCCAGCAGCGTAGGGGCAGCCAAGAACACTGAAGCTTTCTTT

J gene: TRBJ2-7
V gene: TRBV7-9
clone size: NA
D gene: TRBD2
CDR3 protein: CASSWGVWTSGSYEQYF
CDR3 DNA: TGTGCCAGCAGCTGGGGGGTGTGGACTAGCGGGAGCTACGAGCAGTACTTC

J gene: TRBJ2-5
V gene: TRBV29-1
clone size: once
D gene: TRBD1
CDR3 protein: CSVGWDRLQETQYF
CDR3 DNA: TGCAGCGTTGGGTGGGACAGATTGCAAGAGACCCAGTACTTC

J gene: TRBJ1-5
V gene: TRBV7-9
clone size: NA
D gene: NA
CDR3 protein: CASSLDGQNNQPQHF
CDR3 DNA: TGTGCCAGCAGCTTAGACGGTCAGAATAATCAGCCCCAGCATTTT

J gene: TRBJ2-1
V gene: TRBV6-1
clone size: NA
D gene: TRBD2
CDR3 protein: CASSGPYPAGVYNEQFF
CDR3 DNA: TGTGCCAGCAGTGGACCCTATCCAGCGGGAGTGTACAATGAGCAGTTCTTC

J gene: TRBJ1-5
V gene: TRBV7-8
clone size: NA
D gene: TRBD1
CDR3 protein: CASSLAPLLGQGEQPQHF
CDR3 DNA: TGTGCCAGCAGCTTAGCCCCGCTACTGGGACAGGGAGAGCAGCCCCAGCATTTT

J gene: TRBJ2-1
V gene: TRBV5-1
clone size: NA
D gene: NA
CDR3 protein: CASSRPGKYNEQFF
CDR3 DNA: TGCGCCAGCAGCCGGCCCGGAAAGTACAATGAGCAGTTCTTC

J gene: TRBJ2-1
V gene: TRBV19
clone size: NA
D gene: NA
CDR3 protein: CATSPTSPNEQFF
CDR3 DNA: TGTGCCACCTCACCAACAAGCCCCAATGAGCAGTTCTTC

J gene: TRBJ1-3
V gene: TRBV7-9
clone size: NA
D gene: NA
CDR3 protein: CASRTTMVSGNTIYF
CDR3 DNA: TGTGCCAGCAGAACTACGATGGTCTCTGGAAACACCATATATTTT

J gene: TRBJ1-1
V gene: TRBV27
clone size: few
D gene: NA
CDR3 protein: CASSSMPRRDTEAFF
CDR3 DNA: TGTGCCAGCAGTTCAATGCCCAGGCGAGACACTGAAGCTTTCTTT

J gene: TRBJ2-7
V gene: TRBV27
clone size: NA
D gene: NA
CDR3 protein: CASSLSGPSYEQYF
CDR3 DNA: TGTGCCAGCAGTTTATCGGGTCCAAGCTACGAGCAGTACTTC

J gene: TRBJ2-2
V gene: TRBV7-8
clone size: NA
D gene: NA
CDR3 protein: CASSHEGQQPNTGELFF
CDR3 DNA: TGTGCCAGCAGCCATGAAGGACAGCAACCTAACACCGGGGAGCTGTTTTTT

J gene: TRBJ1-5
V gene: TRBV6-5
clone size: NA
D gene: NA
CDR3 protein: CASRNRQPQHF
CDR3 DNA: TGTGCCAGCAGGAATCGTCAGCCCCAGCATTTT

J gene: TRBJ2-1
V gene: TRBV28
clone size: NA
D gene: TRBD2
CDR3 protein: CASSLVLGLAGEQFF
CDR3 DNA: TGTGCCAGCAGTTTAGTCCTGGGACTAGCTGGTGAGCAGTTCTTC

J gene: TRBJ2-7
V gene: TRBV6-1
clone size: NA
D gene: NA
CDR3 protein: CASSGGPRLYEQYF
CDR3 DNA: TGTGCCAGCAGCGGGGGTCCACGGCTCTACGAGCAGTACTTC

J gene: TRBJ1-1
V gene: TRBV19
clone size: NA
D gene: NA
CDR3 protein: CASSPQQVNTEAFF
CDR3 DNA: TGTGCCAGTAGTCCACAACAGGTGAACACTGAAGCTTTCTTT

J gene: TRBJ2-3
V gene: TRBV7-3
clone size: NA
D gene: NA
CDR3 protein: CASSLTGKDTQYF
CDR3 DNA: TGTGCCAGCAGCTTAACGGGAAAGGATACGCAGTATTTT

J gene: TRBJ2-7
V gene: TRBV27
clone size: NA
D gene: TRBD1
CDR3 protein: CASSFQGAGYEQYF
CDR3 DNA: TGTGCCAGCAGTTTTCAGGGGGCGGGCTACGAGCAGTACTTC

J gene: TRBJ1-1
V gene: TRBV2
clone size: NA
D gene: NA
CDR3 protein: CASRGRGIEAFF
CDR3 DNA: TGTGCCAGCAGAGGTAGGGGTATTGAAGCTTTCTTT

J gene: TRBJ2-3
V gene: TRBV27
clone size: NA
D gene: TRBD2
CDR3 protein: CASLNLLAGGPDTQYF
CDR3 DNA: TGTGCCAGCTTGAACCTTCTAGCGGGAGGCCCAGATACGCAGTATTTT

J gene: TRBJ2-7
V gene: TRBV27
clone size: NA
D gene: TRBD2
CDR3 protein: CASSPLVREGPEYEQYF
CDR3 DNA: TGTGCCAGCAGTCCCCTCGTGCGGGAGGGCCCTGAGTACGAGCAGTACTTC

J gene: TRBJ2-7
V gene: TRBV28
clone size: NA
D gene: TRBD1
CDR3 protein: CASSRDRGSEQYF
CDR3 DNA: TGTGCCAGCAGTCGGGACAGGGGGAGCGAGCAGTACTTC

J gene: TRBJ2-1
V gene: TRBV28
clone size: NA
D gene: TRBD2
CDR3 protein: CASSFRASGNPEQFF
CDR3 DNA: TGTGCCAGCAGTTTTCGGGCTAGCGGGAATCCTGAGCAGTTCTTC

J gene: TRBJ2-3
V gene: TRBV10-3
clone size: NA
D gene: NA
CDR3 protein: CAIRGTSGSKDTQYF
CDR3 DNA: TGTGCCATCAGAGGAACCAGCGGGTCTAAAGATACGCAGTATTTT

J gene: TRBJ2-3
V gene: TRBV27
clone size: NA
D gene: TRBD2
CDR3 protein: CASSQYQRTSGITDTQYF
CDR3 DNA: TGTGCCAGCAGCCAATATCAAAGGACTAGCGGGATCACAGATACGCAGTATTTT

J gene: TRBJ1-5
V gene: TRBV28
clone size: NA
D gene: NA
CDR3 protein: CASSWSGQYNQPQHF
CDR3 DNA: TGTGCCAGCAGTTGGTCAGGGCAGTACAATCAGCCCCAGCATTTT

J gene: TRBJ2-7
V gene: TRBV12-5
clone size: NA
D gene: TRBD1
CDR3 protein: CASGSHPWGRDRQYF
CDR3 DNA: TGTGCTAGTGGTTCGCACCCGTGGGGCCGGGACAGGCAGTACTTC

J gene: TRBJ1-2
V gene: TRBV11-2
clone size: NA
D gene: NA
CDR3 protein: CASSLGPRAFNYGYTF
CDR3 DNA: TGTGCCAGCAGCTTAGGACCCCGGGCTTTCAACTATGGCTACACCTTC

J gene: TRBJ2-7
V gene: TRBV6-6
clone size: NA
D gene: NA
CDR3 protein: CASSGGSGSVSYEQYF
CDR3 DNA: TGTGCCAGCAGTGGCGGATCGGGGAGTGTTTCCTACGAGCAGTACTTC

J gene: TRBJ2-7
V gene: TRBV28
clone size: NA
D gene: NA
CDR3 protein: CASSPPASYEQYF
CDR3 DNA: TGTGCCAGCAGTCCGCCTGCCTCCTACGAGCAGTACTTC

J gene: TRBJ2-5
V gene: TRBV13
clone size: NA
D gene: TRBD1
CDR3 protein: CASSSDRGQGGQYF
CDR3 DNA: TGTGCCAGCAGCTCAGACCGGGGACAGGGGGGCCAGTACTTC

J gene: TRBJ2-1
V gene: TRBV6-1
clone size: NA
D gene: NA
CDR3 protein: CASTEKGSLGEQFF
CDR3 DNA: TGTGCCAGCACCGAGAAGGGATCCCTCGGGGAGCAGTTCTTC

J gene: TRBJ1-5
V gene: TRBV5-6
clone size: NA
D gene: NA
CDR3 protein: CASSSGGDQPQHF
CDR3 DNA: TGTGCCAGCAGCTCGGGGGGCGACCAGCCCCAGCATTTT

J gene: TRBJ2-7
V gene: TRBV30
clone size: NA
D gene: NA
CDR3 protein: CAWRPGTSHYEQYF
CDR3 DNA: TGTGCCTGGAGGCCAGGGACCAGTCACTACGAGCAGTACTTC

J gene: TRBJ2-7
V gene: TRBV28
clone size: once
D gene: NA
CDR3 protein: CASITPENEQYF
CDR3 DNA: TGTGCCAGCATCACCCCAGAAAACGAGCAGTACTTC

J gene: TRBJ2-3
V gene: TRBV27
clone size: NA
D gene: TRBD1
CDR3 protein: CASSHQDRSTDTQYF
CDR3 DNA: TGTGCCAGCAGTCACCAGGACAGGAGCACAGATACGCAGTATTTT

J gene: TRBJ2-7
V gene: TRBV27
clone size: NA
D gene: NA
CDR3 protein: CASSFGGSPSYEQYF
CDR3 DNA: TGTGCCAGCAGTTTCGGGGGAAGCCCATCCTACGAGCAGTACTTC

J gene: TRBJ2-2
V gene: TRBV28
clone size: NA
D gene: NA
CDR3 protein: CASSKTVRMSGELFF
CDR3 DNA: TGTGCCAGCAGTAAGACAGTGAGGATGAGCGGGGAGCTGTTTTTT

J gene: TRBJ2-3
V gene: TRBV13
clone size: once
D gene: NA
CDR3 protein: CASSLQGIRTGMDTQYF
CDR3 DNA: TGTGCCAGCAGCTTGCAGGGCATTAGGACCGGGATGGATACGCAGTATTTT

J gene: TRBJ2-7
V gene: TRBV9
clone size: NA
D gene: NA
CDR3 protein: CASSAEGGGLSEQYF
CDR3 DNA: TGTGCCAGCAGCGCGGAGGGGGGCGGTCTCTCCGAGCAGTACTTC

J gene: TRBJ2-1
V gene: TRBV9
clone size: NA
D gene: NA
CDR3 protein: CASSVAPSSYNEQFF
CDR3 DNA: TGTGCCAGCAGCGTAGCTCCGAGCTCCTACAATGAGCAGTTCTTC

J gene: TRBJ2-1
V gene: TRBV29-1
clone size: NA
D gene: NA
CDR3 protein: CSVEPILGTLKMSSYNEQFF
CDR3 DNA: TGCAGCGTTGAGCCCATCCTTGGAACCCTAAAGATGAGCTCCTACAATGAGCAGTTCTTC

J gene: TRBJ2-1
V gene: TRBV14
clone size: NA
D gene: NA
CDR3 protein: CASSQGSSYNEQFF
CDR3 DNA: TGTGCCAGCAGCCAAGGGAGCTCCTACAATGAGCAGTTCTTC

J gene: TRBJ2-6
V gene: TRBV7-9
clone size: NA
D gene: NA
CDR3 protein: CASSEGVRDAGANVLTF
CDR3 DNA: TGTGCCAGCAGCGAAGGGGTCCGGGATGCTGGGGCCAACGTCCTGACTTTC

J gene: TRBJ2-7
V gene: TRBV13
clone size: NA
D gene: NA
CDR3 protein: CASSFGRQSYEQYF
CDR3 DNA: TGTGCCAGCAGCTTCGGCAGGCAATCCTACGAGCAGTACTTC

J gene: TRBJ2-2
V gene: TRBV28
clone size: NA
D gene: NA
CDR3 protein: CASTLSGSAGELFF
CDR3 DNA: TGTGCCAGCACCCTCTCTGGGAGCGCCGGGGAGCTGTTTTTT

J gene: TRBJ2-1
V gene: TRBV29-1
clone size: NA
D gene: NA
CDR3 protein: CSVEEPGAAYNEQFF
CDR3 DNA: TGCAGCGTTGAAGAACCCGGGGCGGCCTACAATGAGCAGTTCTTC